Included here is one T cell receptor (beta chain) sequence, with context. The data are from a study of CD8 T cells in Susac syndrome. Trimming took 0 bases from V and 4 from J, leaving 9 bases between them. The CDR3 consists of 14 residues. Germline V gene lookup returns CDR1 LGHDT and CDR2 YNNKEL (reference sequence). Random-hexamer reverse transcription was applied to about 0.45 to 1 ug RNA. The amplification used immunoSEQ multiplex PCR on TCR beta CDR3; it spanned 54 Vbeta and 13 Jbeta. A single record per CDR3 protein comes from TCRdb applying MiXCR to the immunoSEQ multiplex PCR reads. The data show about 200,000 distinct CDR3 sequences, 90% to 96% seen once.

The source of this sequence is a human donor with multiple sclerosis. The rearrangement joins TRBV3-1 to TRBJ1-1; D call uncertain. Sequenced material: CD4+ T cells from PBMCs. The chain's CDR3 is CASSQEFGFTEAFF. CDR3 bases: TGTGCCAGCAGCCAAGAATTCGGCTTCACTGAAGCTTTCTTT.